This note documents a single T cell receptor (beta chain) sequence. Antigen specificity is unknown. This record comes from a study of OX40 agonist ivuxolimab in advanced cancers. Study-level results: In CD8+ T cells, expanded clones were on average more numerous than in CD4+.

Only in-frame clones appear in the TCRdb table, and some are missing; sequencing was by immunoSEQ multiplex PCR. Of tens of thousands of clones listed, 85% were seen once; the top ten hold about 0.57%. The length of the CDR3 is 15 residues. The V gene lost 4 bases and the J gene lost 0 bases, with 10 bases spanning the gap. Germline V lookup: CDR1 SGHNT, CDR2 YYREEE (reference sequence). The clonotype comes from an adult with an advanced solid tumor such as melanoma, head and neck, liver or kidney cancer. The rearrangement links TRBV5-4 to TRBJ1-4; D ambiguous. This specimen was CD4+ or CD8+ T cells sorted from blood, taken in a trial of the OX40 agonist ivuxolimab. The CDR3 nucleotides read TGTGCCAGCAGCCAAGCATTGGCAACTAATGAAAAACTGTTTTTT. Translated, it gives CASSQALATNEKLFF.